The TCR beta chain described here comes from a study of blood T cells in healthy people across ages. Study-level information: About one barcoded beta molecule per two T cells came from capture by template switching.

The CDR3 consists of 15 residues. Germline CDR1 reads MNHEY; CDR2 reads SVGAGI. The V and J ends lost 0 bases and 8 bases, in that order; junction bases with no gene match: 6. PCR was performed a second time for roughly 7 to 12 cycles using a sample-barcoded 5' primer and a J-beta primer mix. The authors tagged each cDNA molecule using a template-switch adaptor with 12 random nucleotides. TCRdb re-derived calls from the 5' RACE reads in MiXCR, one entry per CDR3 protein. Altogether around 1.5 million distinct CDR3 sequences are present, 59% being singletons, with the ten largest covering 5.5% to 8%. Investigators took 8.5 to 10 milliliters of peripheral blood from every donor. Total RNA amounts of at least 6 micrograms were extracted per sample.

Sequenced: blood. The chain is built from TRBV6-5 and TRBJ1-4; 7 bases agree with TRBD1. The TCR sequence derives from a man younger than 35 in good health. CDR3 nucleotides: TGTGCCAGCAGTTACTCTGAGACAGGGAGGGAAAAACTGTTTTTT. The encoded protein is CASSYSETGREKLFF.